This T cell receptor (beta chain) was captured by sequencing in a study of T-cell memory formation after mild COVID-19. This CDR3 comprises 13 residues. V lost 7 bases to trimming and J lost 1 base, with 11 bases between them. TCRdb fed the 5' RACE reads into MiXCR, producing one record per CDR3 protein. This sample has 340,000 or so distinct CDR3 sequences; roughly 13% occur once, and the top ten carry about a fifth. This clonotype occurred many times. The V call is TRBV12-3 or TRBV12-4, the J call TRBJ2-7, with no clear D. The TCR originated in a man aged 18 to 29 who had mild COVID-19 (a few samples of this study predate the infection). Cell type and time point are not known. Sequenced sample: PBMCs or a T cell subset sorted from them (not recorded which). CDR3 residues: CASTIDTSYEQYV. In nucleotides, the CDR3 is TGTGCCAGCACCATTGACACGTCCTACGAGCAGTACGTC.